Shown below are 20 T cell receptor beta chains from a single sample sequenced in a study of memory CD4+ T cells and cytomegalovirus serostatus (dated by TCRdb to the late 2010s). Library method: the immunoSEQ multiplex PCR assay. TCRdb retrieved this table from immuneACCESS and kept in-frame rearrangements only. Not all clones are present; in checked studies, unresolved V genes account for under half, and no reason is known for the remainder. A total of about 56,000 clones appear in this sample, 70% to 80% of them only once. Roughly 2.7% of the sample is held by the ten biggest clonotypes. Single viable CD3+CD4+CD8-CD45RO+ cells were sorted as memory CD4+ T cells on a FACSAria II. The sequencing input was memory CD4+ T cells from blood. These TCRs come from an adult in good health and CMV-seropositive.

The genes are TRBV7-9 and TRBJ1-3; D is unresolved. Trimming stripped 3 bases from V and 3 bases from J, with 15 bases between. Germline values: CDR1 SEHNR, CDR2 FQNEAQ (reference sequence). The CDR3 loop spans 16 amino acids. The CDR3 region has the DNA TGTGCCAGCAGCTTTTTTTTTGGAACTTTTGGAAACACCATATATTTT. This gives the protein CASSFFFGTFGNTIYF.

The rearrangement links TRBV11-3 to TRBJ2-3; tentatively, D is TRBD1 or TRBD2 (5 bases each). Germline lookup yields CDR1 SGHNT and CDR2 YENEEA. The CDR3 covers 15 residues. The V end lost 5 bases, the J end lost 1 base, and 13 bases lay between the germline ends. The CDR3 reads CASSADSSGTDTQYF. The CDR3 bases are TGTGCCAGCAGCGCTGACAGTAGCGGCACAGATACGCAGTATTTT.

This clone has just a few counts. The V call is TRBV7-9, the J call TRBJ1-2; D unresolved. Trimming removed 5 bases at V and 0 bases at J, with 10 bases between. Germline lookup yields CDR1 SEHNR and CDR2 FQNEAQ (reference sequence). This CDR3 has 14 amino acids. In DNA, the CDR3 is TGTGCCAGCAGCCTGCGGGGATCTAACTATGGCTACACCTTC. This gives the protein CASSLRGSNYGYTF. The full variable domain, in which reference TRBV7-9 and TRBJ1-2 provide the parts outside the CDR3, is DTGVSQNPRHKITKRGQNVTFRCDPISEHNRLYWYRQTLGQGPEFLTYFQNEAQLEKSRLLSDRFSAERPKGSFSTLEIQRTEQGDSAMYLCASSLRGSNYGYTFGSGTRLTVV.

V gene TRBV11-3 combines with J gene TRBJ2-1, with D possibly called TRBD1 or TRBD2 (6 bases each). This CDR3 has 13 amino acids. Germline CDR1 and CDR2: SGHNT and YENEEA. Trimming took 5 bases from V and 15 from J, leaving 20 bases between them. CDR3 sequence reads: CASSRRDPGTTFF. The DNA of the CDR3 is TGTGCCAGCAGCAGGAGGGACCCCGGGACAACGTTCTTC.

V gene TRBV7-2 combines with J gene TRBJ2-5, with a tentative D call TRBD1 (6 bases). This CDR3 spans 14 amino acids. Germline V gene sequence: CDR1 SGHTA, CDR2 FQGNSA. V lost 5 bases and J 0 bases, leaving 10 bases between the germline ends. The CDR3 loop reads CASSLQGYQETQYF. The CDR3 region has the DNA TGTGCCAGCAGCCTCCAGGGGTACCAAGAGACCCAGTACTTC.

The rearrangement joins TRBV19 to TRBJ1-3; no reliable D call. The CDR3 extends over 14 amino acids. In germline, CDR1 is LNHDA, CDR2 SQIVND (reference sequence). Trimming removed 7 bases from V and 0 bases from J, with 10 bases in between. The CDR3 DNA reads TGTGCCAGTACTAGTGGGAGCTCTGGAAACACCATATATTTT. Encoded protein: CASTSGSSGNTIYF.

The rearrangement uses TRBV7-2 and TRBJ2-7, with D unclear. The germline V gene encodes CDR1 SGHTA and CDR2 FQGNSA. This CDR3 is 13 amino acids long. The V gene lost 0 bases and the J gene lost 4 bases, with 7 bases spanning the gap. This CDR3 reads CASSLARRYEQYV. As DNA, the CDR3 is TGTGCCAGCAGCTTAGCGCGTAGATACGAGCAGTACGTC.

A single count supports this clone. This rearrangement joins TRBV21-1 to TRBJ1-4. TRBV21-1 is a known pseudogene. CDR3 size: 15 residues. The CDR3 DNA follows: TGTGCCAGCAGCAAAGGTCCAGGGAGGCCTGAAAAACTGTTTTTT. This gives the protein CASSKGPGRPEKLFF.

This chain joins TRBV2 and TRBJ2-5; 7 nucleotides match TRBD1. The V gene end was trimmed by 7 bases and the J gene end by 0 bases; junction bases not matched to a gene: 8. This CDR3 is 15 amino acids long. The germline V gene has CDR1 SNHLY and CDR2 FYNNEI. In DNA form, the CDR3 reads TGTGCCAGCACCCGACAGGGACAGTACCAAGAGACCCAGTACTTC. It specifies CASTRQGQYQETQYF.

The genes are TRBV2 and TRBJ1-5; 8 bases are shared with TRBD1. CDR1 and CDR2 from the germline V gene are SNHLY and FYNNEI. J gave up 6 bases and V 8 bases, and 12 bases lay outside the gene matches. This CDR3 is built from 15 residues. CDR3: CASGVGQGPTQPQHF. DNA of the CDR3: TGTGCCAGCGGAGTAGGACAGGGCCCCACTCAGCCCCAGCATTTT.

The chain couples TRBV5-1 to TRBJ1-2, with D hard to call. Germline CDR1 SGHRS, CDR2 YFSETQ. V lost 3 bases, J lost 0 bases, and 12 bases lay in between. The CDR3 runs 15 residues. The chain's CDR3 is CASSSRAQTNYGYTF. The CDR3 region has the DNA TGCGCCAGCAGCTCCCGGGCCCAAACTAACTATGGCTACACCTTC.

The V gene is TRBV30, the J gene TRBJ1-2; TRBD1 matches 9 bases. Germline V gene data show CDR1 as GTSNPN and CDR2 as SVGIG (reference sequence). The CDR3 extends over 13 amino acids. With V trimmed by 5 bases and J by 2 bases, 3 bases remained unmatched. The DNA for the CDR3 is TGTGCCTGGGGAACAGGGGGCAACTATGGCTACACCTTC. Its protein is CAWGTGGNYGYTF.

In DNA, the CDR3 is TGCAGCGTTGAGCTGACAGCGAACACTGAAGCTTTCTTT. It is translated as CSVELTANTEAFF. The V and J genes are TRBV29-1 and TRBJ1-1; D is perhaps TRBD1 (5 bases). Trimming pared 3 bases from V and 1 base from J, leaving 9 bases between. Germline V lookup: CDR1 SQVTM, CDR2 ANQGSEA. The CDR3 is 13 amino acids.

Only one count was recorded for this clone. The gene calls are TRBV18 and TRBJ1-2; the D is unclear. V was cut by 3 bases and J by 2 bases, with 13 bases left in between. Germline CDR1 reads KGHSH; CDR2 reads LQKENI. The CDR3 spans 15 residues. CDR3 residues: CASSPETTSNYGYTF. The CDR3 bases are TGTGCCAGCTCACCGGAGACAACTTCCAACTATGGCTACACCTTC.

This clone was observed a few times. The chain recombines TRBV29-1 with TRBJ2-7; 8 nucleotides line up with TRBD2. The CDR3 extends over 13 amino acids. The germline CDR1 and CDR2 sequences are SQVTM and ANQGSEA. V shed 6 bases and J 6 bases; nucleotides not matched to a gene: 10. This CDR3 is CSVGTSFMGEQYF. DNA for the CDR3: TGCAGCGTCGGGACTAGTTTTATGGGCGAGCAGTACTTC.

V usage is TRBV27 and J usage is TRBJ1-1; the D gene is possibly TRBD1 (6 bases). V was shortened by 6 bases and J by 0 bases, with 14 bases between the two germline ends. The length of the CDR3 is 15 residues. Germline-derived CDR1 and CDR2 are MNHEY and SMNVEV (reference sequence). The CDR3 DNA reads TGTGCCAGCAGCTCAGGGGTTCCCATGAACACTGAAGCTTTCTTT. It yields the protein CASSSGVPMNTEAFF.

The chain joins TRBV4-3 to TRBJ1-3, with no clear D. This CDR3 is built from 18 residues. Germline values: CDR1 LGHNA, CDR2 YSLEER. The germline V and J ends were trimmed by 0 bases and 2 bases, with 17 bases remaining between them. The CDR3 spells CASSQDDQGRSPGNTIYF. The CDR3, as DNA: TGCGCCAGCAGCCAAGATGATCAAGGCCGGTCGCCTGGAAACACCATATATTTT.

This clone has only one observation. The chain combines TRBV28 with TRBJ1-2; a possible D gene is TRBD1 (6 bases). Trimming cost V 3 bases and J 3 bases, with 11 bases left between them. The CDR3 has 14 residues. Germline assignment: CDR1 MDHEN and CDR2 SYDVKM. The CDR3: CASSFPGEDYGYTF. The CDR3 region has the DNA TGTGCCAGCAGTTTCCCAGGGGAGGACTATGGCTACACCTTC.

The CDR3 loop reads CASSLTAEGPYEQYF. The CDR3 DNA sequence: TGCGCCAGCAGCTTGACCGCCGAAGGCCCTTACGAGCAGTACTTC. The chain uses TRBV5-1 and TRBJ2-7; D gene uncertain. Germline CDR1 reads SGHRS; CDR2 reads YFSETQ. Trimming removed 1 base from V and 4 bases from J, with 15 bases in between. The CDR3 contains 15 residues. Using reference TRBV5-1 and TRBJ2-7 for the parts outside the CDR3, the full variable domain is KAGVTQTPRYLIKTRGQQVTLSCSPISGHRSVSWYQQTPGQGLQFLFEYFSETQRNKGNFPGRFSGRQFSNSRSEMNVSTLELGDSALYLCASSLTAEGPYEQYFGPGTRLTVT.

The V gene is TRBV10-3, the J gene TRBJ2-7; D is possibly TRBD1 (6 bases). V lost 0 bases, J lost 5 bases, and 17 bases lay in between. CDR1 and CDR2 (germline): ENHRY, SYGVKD. CDR3 length equals 16 residues. This chain's CDR3 is CAISESPRGFKNEQYV. The CDR3 DNA reads TGTGCCATCAGTGAGTCCCCTAGGGGGTTTAAGAACGAGCAGTACGTC.